A selection of T cell receptor beta chains follows, all from one sample in a study of shared clonotypes between healthy human individuals. Only in-frame clones appear in the TCRdb table, and some are missing; sequencing was by immunoSEQ multiplex PCR. The data hold roughly 1,500,000 clones, with about 98.5% observed a single time. Sample: naive CD4+ T cells sorted from blood. Source of these receptors: a man in his thirties or forties in good health. The CDR3 runs from the conserved cysteine through the conserved F or W. Each record gives: clone size, V gene, D gene, J gene, CDR3 DNA, CDR3 protein. D genes are given only for firm matches. Clone size is given for some rows only: seen once, a few or many times, or a class if the clone is expanded.

once	TRBV27	TRBD1	TRBJ1-3	TGTGCCAGCAGTCCCGTAATCCCCCGGGACAGGGCGGACACCATATATTTT	CASSPVIPRDRADTIYF
-	TRBV2	-	TRBJ1-1	TGTGCCAGCAGTGAAGAGGGTGTCAACACTGAAGCTTTCTTT	CASSEEGVNTEAFF
-	TRBV5-1	-	TRBJ2-1	TGCGCCAGCAGCCCAGGGGACTACTACAATGAGCAGTTCTTC	CASSPGDYYNEQFF
-	TRBV10-2	-	TRBJ2-1	TGCGCCAGCAGTGCGGTTGACAGCTCCTACAATGAGCAGTTCTTC	CASSAVDSSYNEQFF
-	TRBV20-1	-	TRBJ2-7	TGCAGTCCCTCTTACGGGGACGAGCAGTACTTC	CSPSYGDEQYF
-	TRBV5-6	-	TRBJ1-1	TGTGCCAGCAGCTGGGGAGTCATGAACACTGAAGCTTTCTTT	CASSWGVMNTEAFF
-	TRBV5-1	TRBD1	TRBJ1-3	TGCGCCAGCAGCCCATCAAGCGGGACAGGCGGAAACACCATATATTTT	CASSPSSGTGGNTIYF
-	TRBV2	-	TRBJ2-1	TGTGCCAGCAGTGCAAACTATTACTACAATGAGCAGTTCTTC	CASSANYYYNEQFF
-	TRBV14	TRBD2	TRBJ2-7	TGTGCCAGCAGCCAGATCGGACTAGCGGGAGGACTGCCCTACGAGCAGTACTTC	CASSQIGLAGGLPYEQYF
-	TRBV28	TRBD1	TRBJ2-4	TGTGCCAGCAGACCAACCGGGACAGGGAAAAACATTCAGTACTTC	CASRPTGTGKNIQYF
-	TRBV5-5	-	TRBJ1-5	TGTGCCAGCAGCCCCTCGGGAACTTATCAGCCCCAGCATTTT	CASSPSGTYQPQHF
once	TRBV5-1	TRBD2	TRBJ2-1	TGCGCCAGCAGCGCAGTCGCGGGAGGTTCCAATGAGCAGTTCTTC	CASSAVAGGSNEQFF
once	TRBV7-2	TRBD1	TRBJ2-5	TGTGCCAGCAGCGCGCCCCGGGACAGACGTCAGTCCCAGTACTTC	CASSAPRDRRQSQYF
-	TRBV30	-	TRBJ2-5	TGTGCCTGGGGGGTGGACTACCATCTAACCCAGTACTTC	CAWGVDYHLTQYF
-	TRBV9	-	TRBJ1-5	TGTGCCAGCAGCGTAGGGGTCAATAGCAATCAGCCCCAGCATTTT	CASSVGVNSNQPQHF
-	TRBV12-5	TRBD1	TRBJ1-3	TGTGCTAGTGGTTTAGGGGACAGTATTGGAAACACCATATATTTT	CASGLGDSIGNTIYF
once	TRBV28	TRBD2	TRBJ2-7	TGTGCCAGCAGTCCCCTAGCGGGAGCCGTCTCCTACGAGCAGTACTTC	CASSPLAGAVSYEQYF
once	TRBV5-6	TRBD1	TRBJ1-2	TGTGCCAGCAGCAACCCGACAGGGTTCGACTATGGCTACACCTTC	CASSNPTGFDYGYTF
-	TRBV6-1	TRBD2	TRBJ2-7	TGTGCCAGCAGTGAAGGCCCTAGCGGGAGCTACGAGCAGTACTTC	CASSEGPSGSYEQYF
-	TRBV29-1	TRBD1	TRBJ2-7	TGCAGCGTTGAAACTGTCGGGACAGGGGCCCCCTACGAGCAGTACTTC	CSVETVGTGAPYEQYF